This TCR beta chain derives from a study of beta chain features in type 1 diabetes. Whole-study findings and limits: Cells expressing TCR highly could be over-represented by cDNA sequencing. Naive, central memory and Treg TCRB repertoires seemed to resemble each other more closely in patients than they did in healthy donors. In patients and controls equally, PCR might favor templates that are shorter.

This CDR3 comprises 15 residues. Looked up from germline, CDR1 is LGHNA and CDR2 is YSLEER. V was pared by 4 bases and J by 6 bases, with 16 bases between. This clone was counted only a few times. Its antigen remains unknown. The isolated RNA, all of it, was reverse transcribed, so expressed TCRB transcripts were what got sequenced. Method: immunoSEQ multiplex PCR; TCRdb's copy keeps in-frame clones and lacks some. The sample includes fewer than 150,000 clones, 6.9% seen only once; the top ten take around 1.3%. Sequenced input: central memory CD4+ T cells from blood. The source is a woman aged 25 to 39 in good health. The chain is built from TRBV4-3 and TRBJ2-1; D possibly corresponds to TRBD2 (5 bases). The DNA of the CDR3 is TGCGCCAGCAGCCGAGCGGACCCCTGGGGCAATGAGCAGTTCTTC. Encoded protein: CASSRADPWGNEQFF.